The 21 T cell receptor beta chains presented below share a single source sample, sequenced in a study of T-cell memory formation after mild COVID-19. TCRdb reprocessed the 5' RACE reads with MiXCR, giving one entry per CDR3 protein. The top ten clones hold less than 25% of a sample with 380,000 or so distinct CDR3 sequences, 13% to 15% of them seen once. The sample was PBMCs or a T cell subset sorted from them (not recorded which). The receptor set was obtained from a man younger than 35 who had mild COVID-19 (a few samples of this study predate the infection). Cell type and time point are not known.

This clonotype was seen at least ten times. The genes are TRBV12-3 or TRBV12-4 and TRBJ1-6, with D possibly TRBD1 on 5 matching bases. Trimming removed 5 bases at V and 9 bases at J, with 23 bases between. There are 17 residues in the CDR3. The CDR3 region is CASSLGTAVGGGSPLHF. CDR3 DNA sequence: TGTGCCAGCAGTCTTGGGACTGCCGTCGGCGGGGGTTCACCCCTCCACTTT.

The rearrangement links TRBV6-6 to TRBJ2-7, with D maybe TRBD2 (7 bases). The CDR3 is 16 residues long. Trimming took 0 bases from V and 2 from J, leaving 14 bases between them. Looked up from germline, CDR1 is MNHNY and CDR2 is SVGAGI (reference sequence). The CDR3 protein is CASSYSGGASPYEQYV. DNA for the CDR3: TGTGCCAGCAGTTACTCGGGGGGGGCCTCTCCCTACGAGCAGTACGTC.

The chain uses TRBV5-1 and TRBJ2-3, with 9 bases aligning to TRBD2. Per the germline V gene, CDR1 is SGHRS and CDR2 is YFSETQ. V lost 2 bases to trimming and J lost 1 base; unmatched junction nucleotides: 8. CDR3 length: 17 residues. The DNA of the CDR3 is TGCGCCAGCAGCTTTGGAGTCCTAGCGGGACGCACAGATACGCAGTATTTT. Protein sequence: CASSFGVLAGRTDTQYF.

This clonotype came up a few times. CDR3 sequence (DNA): TGTGCCAGCAGCGTGGGACTAGGGGCACGCGATGAGCAGTTCTTC. This sequence encodes CASSVGLGARDEQFF. The gene calls are TRBV9 and TRBJ2-1, with TRBD2 matching over 8 bases. V was pared by 2 bases and J by 8 bases, with 9 bases of the junction left unmatched. This CDR3 region has 15 residues. Looked up from germline, CDR1 is SGDLS and CDR2 is YYNGEE.

This clonotype has just a few counts. The rearrangement uses TRBV12-3 or TRBV12-4 and TRBJ1-1, with TRBD1 as a possible D gene (5 bases). Deletions cut 5 bases from V and 7 bases from J, with 11 bases between. The CDR3 is made up of 12 amino acids. The CDR3 is CASSRDLGEAFF. CDR3 sequence (DNA): TGTGCCAGCAGTCGGGACTTGGGTGAAGCTTTCTTT.

This clonotype was detected ten times or more. The V call is TRBV11-2, the J call TRBJ2-3; D may be TRBD2 (5 bases). Germline V gene lookup returns CDR1 SGHAT and CDR2 FQNNGV. CDR3 length: 12 amino acids. V was cut by 8 bases and J by 6 bases, with 12 bases left in between. The CDR3 region has the DNA TGTGCCAGCTGCTCCGGCGGGGATACGCAGTATTTT. Its protein is CASCSGGDTQYF.

On this clonotype: The junction departs from the called germline gene at one end, perhaps through a read error. This chain links TRBV29-1 with TRBJ2-2; D not resolved. This CDR3 has 13 amino acids. From germline, CDR1 is SQVTM and CDR2 ANQGSEA. The CDR3 sequence: CSIDGPNTGELFF. For the CDR3, the DNA is TGCAGCATTGATGGACCGAACACCGGGGAGCTGTTTTTT.

This clonotype was seen more than once but under ten times. The CDR3 region has the DNA TGTGCCAGCAGCCTACTAGCGGTCAACACCGGGGAGCTGTTTTTT. Its translation: CASSLLAVNTGELFF. The genes are TRBV7-3 and TRBJ2-2; TRBD2 matches 8 bases. V lost 5 bases, J lost 2 bases, and 4 bases stayed unmatched. This CDR3 region has 15 residues. Looked up from germline, CDR1 is SGHTA and CDR2 is FQGTGA.

The rearrangement joins TRBV15 to TRBJ2-2; 15 bases are shared with TRBD2. The CDR3 totals 19 residues. The germline gives CDR1 LNHNV, CDR2 YYDKDF (reference sequence). The V gene end was trimmed by 2 bases and the J gene end by 4 bases; junction bases not matched to a gene: 8. CDR3 bases: TGTGCCACCAGCAGATCCCCCGGACTAGCGGGGGGGCCCACCGGGGAGCTGTTTTTT. It translates to CATSRSPGLAGGPTGELFF.

This clonotype was detected only a few times. The chain carries TRBV13 and TRBJ2-7, with 7 bases identical to TRBD2. With 6 bases clipped from V and 2 bases from J, the junction kept 7 bases outside the gene matches. CDR1 is PRHDT, CDR2 FYEKMQ, per germline (reference sequence). The CDR3 consists of 14 residues. Here the CDR3 reads CASRKAGLAYEQYF. Written as DNA, the CDR3 is TGTGCCAGCAGGAAGGCCGGACTAGCCTACGAGCAGTACTTC.

This chain uses TRBV7-9 with TRBJ2-1; 7 positions agree with TRBD1. With V trimmed by 2 bases and J by 9 bases, 10 bases remained unmatched. CDR3 length equals 15 residues. Germline V CDR1 and CDR2: SEHNR, FQNEAQ (reference sequence). CDR3 nucleotides: TGTGCCAGCAGCTTATCCACACTCGCAGGGGGTGAGCAGTTCTTC. It specifies CASSLSTLAGGEQFF.

V and J are TRBV7-9 and TRBJ1-5; D is undetermined. Trimming took 5 bases from V and 7 from J, leaving 9 bases between them. The CDR3 spans 12 residues. From germline, CDR1 is SEHNR and CDR2 FQNEAQ (reference sequence). The CDR3 protein is CASSEEVQPQHF. CDR3 nucleotide sequence: TGTGCCAGCAGCGAGGAGGTCCAGCCCCAGCATTTT.

This clonotype was detected only a few times. The chain combines TRBV5-1 with TRBJ2-1; D perhaps matches TRBD2 (5 bases). CDR3 length: 15 residues. V gave up 4 bases and J gave up 2 bases, with 13 bases separating them. Per germline, CDR1 SGHRS and CDR2 YFSETQ. CDR3 sequence: CASSPVGETYNEQFF. CDR3 sequence (DNA): TGCGCCAGCAGCCCGGTCGGGGAGACCTACAATGAGCAGTTCTTC.

This clonotype was recorded at least ten times. This chain uses TRBV5-1 with TRBJ1-6; D remains unclear. The V gene's germline CDR1 is SGHRS and CDR2 YFSETQ. This CDR3 has 13 amino acids. The ends were cut back, 0 bases at V and 10 bases at J, with 8 bases in the middle. The DNA for the CDR3 is TGCGCCAGCAGCTTGGTCGGGATGTCACCCCTCCACTTT. It encodes CASSLVGMSPLHF. Full variable domain (missing parts from reference TRBV5-1 and TRBJ1-6): KAGVTQTPRYLIKTRGQQVTLSCSPISGHRSVSWYQQTPGQGLQFLFEYFSETQRNKGNFPGRFSGRQFSNSRSEMNVSTLELGDSALYLCASSLVGMSPLHFGNGTRLTVT.

This chain uses TRBV10-3 with TRBJ2-7; D unclear. Trimming cost V 4 bases and J 3 bases, with 10 bases left between them. Germline values: CDR1 ENHRY, CDR2 SYGVKD. The length of the CDR3 is 13 residues. DNA of the CDR3: TGTGCCATCAGTGCCCAGAATAACTACGAGCAGTACGTC. Amino acid sequence: CAISAQNNYEQYV.

J is TRBJ2-6 and V is TRBV6-5, with TRBD1 matching 7 bases. Germline loops: CDR1 MNHEY, CDR2 SVGAGI. This CDR3 region has 19 residues. V dropped 7 bases and J dropped 2; count of bases not matched to a gene: 17. The CDR3 is CASTVDWTGLSTGANVLTF. The CDR3 DNA reads as TGTGCCAGCACCGTAGACTGGACAGGACTCTCCACTGGGGCCAACGTCCTGACTTTC.

This chain links TRBV9 with TRBJ2-2; no reliable D call. Germline lookup yields CDR1 SGDLS and CDR2 YYNGEE. The CDR3 runs 13 residues. Trimming left V 2 bases short and J 4 bases short, with 6 bases between. CDR3 sequence: CASSVIGTGELFF. The DNA of the CDR3 is TGTGCCAGCAGCGTTATAGGCACCGGGGAGCTGTTTTTT.

This chain joins TRBV27 and TRBJ2-6; either TRBD1 or TRBD2 may fit D (5 bases each). The CDR3 loop spans 15 amino acids. Trimming left V 4 bases short and J 2 bases short, with 9 bases between. Germline V gives CDR1 MNHEY, CDR2 SMNVEV (reference sequence). CDR3 sequence: CASSSTAAGANVLTF. CDR3 nucleotide sequence: TGTGCCAGCAGTTCGACAGCGGCTGGGGCCAACGTCCTGACTTTC.

The chain recombines TRBV27 with TRBJ2-7; TRBD1 agrees at 7 bases. V shed 0 bases, J shed 6 bases, and the junction held 2 bases outside the gene matches. This CDR3 is built from 13 residues. Germline CDR1 reads MNHEY; CDR2 reads SMNVEV (reference sequence). CDR3 coding DNA: TGTGCCAGCAGTTTATCGTCAGGGGGCGAGCAGTACGTC. It encodes CASSLSSGGEQYV.

There are many counts of this clonotype. The V call is TRBV5-1, the J call TRBJ2-5, with TRBD2 matching 9 bases. The J segment lost 3 bases and the V segment lost 5 bases, leaving 8 bases of the junction unmatched. Germline-derived CDR1 and CDR2 are SGHRS and YFSETQ. CDR3 length: 15 residues. The CDR3 sequence is CASRRRGGPEETQYF. The CDR3 DNA reads as TGCGCCAGCAGAAGGCGGGGGGGCCCAGAAGAGACCCAGTACTTC.

The chain uses TRBV3-1 and TRBJ1-2; D possibly corresponds to TRBD1 (5 bases). CDR1 is LGHDT, CDR2 YNNKEL, per germline (reference sequence). CDR3 length: 13 amino acids. Trimming left V 4 bases short and J 5 bases short, with 11 bases between. CDR3 nucleotide sequence: TGTGCCAGCAGCCGCCCAGGGTCGTATGGCTACACCTTC. Amino acid sequence: CASSRPGSYGYTF. The whole variable domain, remainder taken from reference TRBV3-1 and TRBJ1-2, is DTAVSQTPKYLVTQMGNDKSIKCEQNLGHDTMYWYKQDSKKFLKIMFSYNNKELIINETVPNRFSPKSPDKAHLNLHINSLELGDSAVYFCASSRPGSYGYTFGSGTRLTVV.